The rows below give T cell receptor beta chains drawn from one sample of a study of glioma-infiltrating T cells after dendritic cell vaccination. Clones were sequenced by immunoSEQ multiplex PCR, and TCRdb holds only the in-frame ones, with some missing. The sample holds tens of thousands of clones, approximately 80% seen once. Sequences were derived from blood, sampled before dendritic cell vaccination. These receptor sequences come from a human donor with glioblastoma. The CDR3 runs from the conserved cysteine through the conserved F or W. D genes are given only for firm matches. Clone size is stated in some rows and not others, as once, few, many or a class when expanded.

v_gene: TRBV11-2; d_gene: .; j_gene: TRBJ2-1; abundance: .; CDR3aa: CASSLAPQVHEQFF; CDR3nt: TGTGCCAGCAGCTTAGCCCCCCAGGTCCATGAGCAGTTCTTC
v_gene: TRBV6-5; d_gene: .; j_gene: TRBJ2-1; abundance: .; CDR3aa: CASSPGNEQFF; CDR3nt: TGTGCCAGCAGTCCAGGCAATGAGCAGTTCTTC
v_gene: TRBV6-1; d_gene: .; j_gene: TRBJ2-3; abundance: once; CDR3aa: CASSESASAPDTQYF; CDR3nt: TGTGCCAGCAGTGAAAGCGCCTCTGCCCCAGATACGCAGTATTTT
v_gene: TRBV5-1; d_gene: TRBD1; j_gene: TRBJ1-2; abundance: .; CDR3aa: CASSLEGGTGSGYTF; CDR3nt: TGCGCCAGCAGCTTGGAGGGGGGGACAGGCTCAGGCTACACCTTC
v_gene: TRBV19; d_gene: TRBD1; j_gene: TRBJ2-5; abundance: .; CDR3aa: CASARQGWYQETQYF; CDR3nt: TGTGCCAGTGCGAGACAGGGGTGGTACCAAGAGACCCAGTACTTC
v_gene: TRBV21-1; d_gene: .; j_gene: TRBJ2-7; abundance: .; CDR3aa: CASRGTRGYEQYF; CDR3nt: TGTGCCAGCAGAGGGACTAGGGGCTACGAGCAGTACTTC
v_gene: TRBV7-9; d_gene: .; j_gene: TRBJ1-4; abundance: .; CDR3aa: CASSFLAGTSTNEKLFF; CDR3nt: TGTGCCAGCAGCTTTCTTGCGGGGACCTCAACTAATGAAAAACTGTTTTTT
v_gene: TRBV2; d_gene: .; j_gene: TRBJ1-5; abundance: .; CDR3aa: CASTRGSSQPQHF; CDR3nt: TGTGCCAGCACCCGGGGTTCGTCGCAGCCCCAGCATTTT
v_gene: TRBV2; d_gene: .; j_gene: TRBJ2-2; abundance: .; CDR3aa: CASRRRSYGELFF; CDR3nt: TGTGCCAGCAGGAGGAGGAGTTACGGGGAGCTGTTTTTT
v_gene: TRBV30; d_gene: .; j_gene: TRBJ2-2; abundance: .; CDR3aa: CAWTRLGASTGELFF; CDR3nt: TGTGCCTGGACGAGACTGGGGGCGTCGACCGGGGAGCTGTTTTTT
v_gene: TRBV6-1; d_gene: .; j_gene: TRBJ2-7; abundance: .; CDR3aa: CASSENSGYEQYF; CDR3nt: TGTGCCAGCAGTGAAAACTCGGGGTACGAGCAGTACTTC
v_gene: TRBV29-1; d_gene: TRBD1; j_gene: TRBJ1-1; abundance: .; CDR3aa: CSVVGQGDTEAFF; CDR3nt: TGCAGCGTCGTGGGACAGGGGGACACTGAAGCTTTCTTT
v_gene: TRBV6-6; d_gene: .; j_gene: TRBJ1-2; abundance: few; CDR3aa: CASIRDTSNYGYTF; CDR3nt: TGTGCCAGCATCAGGGACACCTCTAACTATGGCTACACCTTC
v_gene: TRBV10-3; d_gene: TRBD2; j_gene: TRBJ2-5; abundance: once; CDR3aa: CAISELASGGQETQYF; CDR3nt: TGTGCCATCAGTGAGCTGGCTAGCGGGGGACAAGAGACCCAGTACTTC
v_gene: TRBV4-1; d_gene: .; j_gene: TRBJ1-1; abundance: few; CDR3aa: CASSQRRGEGTEAFF; CDR3nt: TGCGCCAGCAGCCAAAGGAGGGGCGAGGGGACTGAAGCTTTCTTT
v_gene: TRBV7-3; d_gene: TRBD2; j_gene: TRBJ2-3; abundance: .; CDR3aa: CASSLASGRAKDTQYF; CDR3nt: TGTGCCAGCAGCTTAGCGAGCGGGAGGGCCAAAGATACGCAGTATTTT
v_gene: TRBV15; d_gene: .; j_gene: TRBJ1-5; abundance: .; CDR3aa: CATSGKRGYSNQPQHF; CDR3nt: TGTGCCACCAGCGGAAAAAGGGGATATAGCAATCAGCCCCAGCATTTT
v_gene: TRBV9; d_gene: TRBD1; j_gene: TRBJ1-2; abundance: .; CDR3aa: CASNSGTGYGYTF; CDR3nt: TGTGCCAGCAACTCCGGGACAGGGTATGGCTACACCTTC
v_gene: TRBV18; d_gene: .; j_gene: TRBJ1-4; abundance: .; CDR3aa: CASSPEGGEGKLFF; CDR3nt: TGTGCCAGCTCACCAGAGGGTGGGGAAGGAAAACTGTTTTTT
v_gene: TRBV19; d_gene: TRBD1; j_gene: TRBJ2-6; abundance: .; CDR3aa: CASRRRPLKGQAVSSGANVLTF; CDR3nt: TGTGCCAGTAGAAGACGACCTCTCAAGGGACAGGCGGTTTCCTCTGGGGCCAACGTCCTGACTTTC
v_gene: TRBV5-1; d_gene: TRBD2; j_gene: TRBJ2-3; abundance: .; CDR3aa: CASSPSSGSSTDTQYF; CDR3nt: TGCGCCAGCAGCCCCTCTAGCGGGTCTAGCACAGATACGCAGTATTTT
v_gene: TRBV14; d_gene: .; j_gene: TRBJ1-2; abundance: .; CDR3aa: CASSQDFQGIRGYTF; CDR3nt: TGTGCCAGCAGCCAAGATTTTCAGGGAATAAGAGGCTACACCTTC
v_gene: TRBV19; d_gene: .; j_gene: TRBJ2-2; abundance: .; CDR3aa: CASSLNGGDKLFF; CDR3nt: TGTGCCAGTAGTCTAAATGGGGGGGACAAGCTGTTTTTT
v_gene: TRBV5-1; d_gene: .; j_gene: TRBJ2-2; abundance: .; CDR3aa: CASSERGRGTGELFF; CDR3nt: TGCGCCAGCAGCGAAAGAGGGCGCGGCACCGGGGAGCTGTTTTTT
v_gene: TRBV29-1; d_gene: .; j_gene: TRBJ1-2; abundance: .; CDR3aa: CSVEGGGLGYGYTF; CDR3nt: TGCAGCGTTGAGGGCGGGGGCTTGGGCTATGGCTACACCTTC
v_gene: TRBV5-4; d_gene: .; j_gene: TRBJ1-3; abundance: .; CDR3aa: CASSLGRAGNTIYF; CDR3nt: TGTGCCAGCAGCTTGGGCAGGGCTGGAAACACCATATATTTT
v_gene: TRBV28; d_gene: TRBD1; j_gene: TRBJ1-5; abundance: .; CDR3aa: CASSGQAWHQPQHF; CDR3nt: TGTGCCAGCAGTGGACAGGCTTGGCATCAGCCCCAGCATTTT
v_gene: TRBV19; d_gene: .; j_gene: TRBJ2-5; abundance: .; CDR3aa: CASSVASARETQYF; CDR3nt: TGTGCCAGTAGTGTCGCCTCTGCGAGGGAGACCCAGTACTTC
v_gene: TRBV5-6; d_gene: TRBD2; j_gene: TRBJ2-5; abundance: .; CDR3aa: CASSKGLAGGQETQYF; CDR3nt: TGTGCCAGCAGCAAGGGACTAGCGGGGGGACAAGAGACCCAGTACTTC
v_gene: TRBV9; d_gene: .; j_gene: TRBJ1-3; abundance: .; CDR3aa: CASSVELAGSGNTIYF; CDR3nt: TGTGCCAGCAGCGTAGAGTTAGCCGGCTCTGGAAACACCATATATTTT
v_gene: TRBV5-6; d_gene: .; j_gene: TRBJ1-5; abundance: .; CDR3aa: CASSFGSWASQPQHF; CDR3nt: TGTGCCAGCAGCTTTGGCTCCTGGGCGAGTCAGCCCCAGCATTTT
v_gene: TRBV7-2; d_gene: .; j_gene: TRBJ1-5; abundance: .; CDR3aa: CASSLASPNQPQHF; CDR3nt: TGTGCCAGCAGCTTAGCATCCCCGAATCAGCCCCAGCATTTT
v_gene: TRBV29-1; d_gene: .; j_gene: TRBJ2-3; abundance: .; CDR3aa: CSADSTSTDTQYF; CDR3nt: TGCAGCGCCGACAGTACTAGCACAGATACGCAGTATTTT
v_gene: TRBV9; d_gene: .; j_gene: TRBJ1-1; abundance: .; CDR3aa: CASSVENRMNTEAFF; CDR3nt: TGTGCCAGCAGCGTAGAAAACAGAATGAACACTGAAGCTTTCTTT
v_gene: TRBV4-2; d_gene: .; j_gene: TRBJ2-6; abundance: .; CDR3aa: CASSPVLSSGANVLTF; CDR3nt: TGTGCCAGCAGCCCCGTGCTCAGCTCTGGGGCCAACGTCCTGACTTTC
v_gene: TRBV18; d_gene: TRBD1; j_gene: TRBJ1-1; abundance: .; CDR3aa: CASSRQGSEAFF; CDR3nt: TGTGCCAGCTCACGACAGGGTTCGGAAGCTTTCTTT
v_gene: TRBV2; d_gene: TRBD2; j_gene: TRBJ2-1; abundance: .; CDR3aa: CASREREGGSREQFF; CDR3nt: TGTGCCAGCAGGGAGCGGGAGGGGGGTAGTCGTGAGCAGTTCTTC
v_gene: TRBV5-1; d_gene: TRBD1; j_gene: TRBJ2-3; abundance: .; CDR3aa: CASSPGDRDTDTQYF; CDR3nt: TGCGCCAGCAGCCCTGGGGACAGGGACACAGATACGCAGTATTTT
v_gene: TRBV30; d_gene: .; j_gene: TRBJ2-3; abundance: .; CDR3aa: CALLGAGAGGDTQYF; CDR3nt: TGTGCCTTGCTGGGGGCCGGGGCAGGTGGAGATACGCAGTATTTT
v_gene: TRBV27; d_gene: .; j_gene: TRBJ2-6; abundance: few; CDR3aa: CASSLYLRGGGSTGANVLTF; CDR3nt: TGTGCCAGCAGTTTATATTTGAGAGGAGGTGGGTCGACTGGGGCCAACGTCCTGACTTTC